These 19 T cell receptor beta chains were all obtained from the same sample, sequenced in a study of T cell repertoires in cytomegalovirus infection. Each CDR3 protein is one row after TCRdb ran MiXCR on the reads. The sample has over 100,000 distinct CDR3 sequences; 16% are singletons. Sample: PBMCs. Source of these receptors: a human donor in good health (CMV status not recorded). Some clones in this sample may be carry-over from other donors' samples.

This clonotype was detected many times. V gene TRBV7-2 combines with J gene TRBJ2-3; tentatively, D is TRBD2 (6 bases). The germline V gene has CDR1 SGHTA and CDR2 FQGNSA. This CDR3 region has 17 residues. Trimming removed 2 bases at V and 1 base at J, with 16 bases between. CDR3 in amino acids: CASSLRSSAFRTDTQYF. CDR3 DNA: TGTGCCAGCAGCTTAAGGTCTAGCGCCTTCCGCACAGATACGCAGTATTTT.

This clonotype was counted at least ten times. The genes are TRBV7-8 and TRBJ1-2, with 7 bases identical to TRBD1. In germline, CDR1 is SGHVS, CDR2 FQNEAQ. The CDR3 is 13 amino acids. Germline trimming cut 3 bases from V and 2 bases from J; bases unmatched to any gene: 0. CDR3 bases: TGTGCCAGCAGCTTGGGACAGAACTATGGCTACACCTTC. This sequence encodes CASSLGQNYGYTF.

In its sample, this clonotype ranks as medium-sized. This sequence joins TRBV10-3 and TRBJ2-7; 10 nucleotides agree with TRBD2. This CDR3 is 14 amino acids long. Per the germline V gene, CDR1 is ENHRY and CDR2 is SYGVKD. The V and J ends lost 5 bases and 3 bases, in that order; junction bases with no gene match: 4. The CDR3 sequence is CAISTSGDFYEQYF. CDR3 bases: TGTGCCATCAGTACTAGCGGGGACTTCTACGAGCAGTACTTC.

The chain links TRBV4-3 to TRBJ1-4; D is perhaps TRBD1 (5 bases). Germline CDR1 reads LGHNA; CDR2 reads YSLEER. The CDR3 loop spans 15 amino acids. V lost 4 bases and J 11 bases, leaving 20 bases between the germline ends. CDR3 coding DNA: TGCGCCAGCAGCCCCATGGGGCTCTCCGTGGGGAAACTGTTTTTT. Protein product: CASSPMGLSVGKLFF.

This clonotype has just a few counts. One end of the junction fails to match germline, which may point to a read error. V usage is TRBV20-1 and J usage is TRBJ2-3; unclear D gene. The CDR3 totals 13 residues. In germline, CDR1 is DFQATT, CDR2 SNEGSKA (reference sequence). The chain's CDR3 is CSAREYYTDTQYF. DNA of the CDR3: TGCAGTGCAAGAGAATACTACACAGATACGCAGTATTTT.

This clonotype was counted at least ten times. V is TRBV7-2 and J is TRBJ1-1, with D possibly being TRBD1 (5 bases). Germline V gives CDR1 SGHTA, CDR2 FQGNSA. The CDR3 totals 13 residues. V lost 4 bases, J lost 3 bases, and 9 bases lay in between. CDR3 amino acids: CASSSRGDTEAFF. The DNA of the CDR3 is TGTGCCAGCAGCTCGAGGGGCGACACTGAAGCTTTCTTT. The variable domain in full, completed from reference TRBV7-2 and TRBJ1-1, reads GAGVSQSPSNKVTEKGKDVELRCDPISGHTALYWYRQSLGQGLEFLIYFQGNSAPDKSGLPSDRFSAERTGGSVSTLTIQRTQQEDSAVYLCASSSRGDTEAFFGQGTRLTVV.

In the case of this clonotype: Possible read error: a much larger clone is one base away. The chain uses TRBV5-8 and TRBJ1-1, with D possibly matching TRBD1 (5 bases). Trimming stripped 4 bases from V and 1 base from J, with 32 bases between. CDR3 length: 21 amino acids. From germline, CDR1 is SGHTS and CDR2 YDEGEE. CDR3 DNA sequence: TGTGCCAGCAGCGGAATCGTCCAGCGCCCATGGGACCTCCCGAGGAACACTGAAGCTTTCTTT. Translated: CASSGIVQRPWDLPRNTEAFF.

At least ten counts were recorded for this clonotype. CDR3 bases: TGTGCCAGCAGCTCCCAGGGCAGGAGTGGCAATCAGCCCCAGCATTTT. It encodes CASSSQGRSGNQPQHF. This chain links TRBV7-2 with TRBJ1-5; D may be TRBD1 (5 bases). This CDR3 has 16 amino acids. Germline V gives CDR1 SGHTA, CDR2 FQGNSA. With 4 bases removed from V and 2 bases from J, the gap between germline ends came to 15 bases.

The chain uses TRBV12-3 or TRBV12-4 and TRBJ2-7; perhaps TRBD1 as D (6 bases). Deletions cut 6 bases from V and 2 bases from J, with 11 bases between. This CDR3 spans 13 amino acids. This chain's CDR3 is CASRGDKTYEQYF. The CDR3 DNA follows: TGTGCCAGCAGGGGGGACAAGACCTACGAGCAGTACTTC.

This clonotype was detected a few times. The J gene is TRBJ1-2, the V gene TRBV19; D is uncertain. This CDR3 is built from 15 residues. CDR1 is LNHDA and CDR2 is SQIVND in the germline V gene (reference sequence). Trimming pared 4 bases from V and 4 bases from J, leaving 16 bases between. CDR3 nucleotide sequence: TGTGCCAGTAGTAAGGAGGCACCTAGGACCTATGGCTACACCTTC. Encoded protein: CASSKEAPRTYGYTF.

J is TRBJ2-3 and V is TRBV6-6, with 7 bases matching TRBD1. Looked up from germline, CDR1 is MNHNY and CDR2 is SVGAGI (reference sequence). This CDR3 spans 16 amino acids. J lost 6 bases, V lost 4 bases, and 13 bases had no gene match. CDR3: CASSSNRGCLADTQYF. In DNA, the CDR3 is TGTGCCAGCAGTTCGAACAGGGGATGCCTCGCCGATACGCAGTATTTT.

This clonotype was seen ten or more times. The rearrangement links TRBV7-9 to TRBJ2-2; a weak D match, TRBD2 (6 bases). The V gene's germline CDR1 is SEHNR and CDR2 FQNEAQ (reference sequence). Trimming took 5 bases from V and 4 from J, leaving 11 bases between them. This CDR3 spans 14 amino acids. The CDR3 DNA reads TGTGCCAGCAGCCGCGGGACCCTCACCGGGGAGCTGTTTTTT. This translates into CASSRGTLTGELFF.

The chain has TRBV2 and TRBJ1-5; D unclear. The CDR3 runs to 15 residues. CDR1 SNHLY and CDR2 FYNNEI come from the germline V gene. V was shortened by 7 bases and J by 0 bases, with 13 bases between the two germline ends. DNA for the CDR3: TGTGCCAGCACGGCGTCGCTCTATAGCAATCAGCCCCAGCATTTT. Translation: CASTASLYSNQPQHF.

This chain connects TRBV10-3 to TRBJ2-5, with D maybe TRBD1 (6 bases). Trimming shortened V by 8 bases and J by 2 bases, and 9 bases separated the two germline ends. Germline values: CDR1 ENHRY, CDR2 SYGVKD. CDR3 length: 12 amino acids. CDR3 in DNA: TGTGCCATCGGACAGAGGCAAGAGACCCAGTACTTC. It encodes CAIGQRQETQYF.

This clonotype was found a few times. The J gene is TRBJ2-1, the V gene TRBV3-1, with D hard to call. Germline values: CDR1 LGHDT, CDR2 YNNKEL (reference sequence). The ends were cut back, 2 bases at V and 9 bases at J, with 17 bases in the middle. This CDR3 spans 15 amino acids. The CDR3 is CASSQFSSPHAEQFF. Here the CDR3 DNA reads TGTGCCAGCAGCCAATTTTCCTCCCCCCACGCTGAGCAGTTCTTC.

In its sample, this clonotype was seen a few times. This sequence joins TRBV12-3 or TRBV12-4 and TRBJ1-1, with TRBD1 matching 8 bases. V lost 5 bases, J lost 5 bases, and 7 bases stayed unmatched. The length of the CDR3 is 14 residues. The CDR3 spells CASSLRGRETEAFF. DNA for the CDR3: TGTGCCAGCAGTCTCAGGGGGCGTGAGACTGAAGCTTTCTTT.

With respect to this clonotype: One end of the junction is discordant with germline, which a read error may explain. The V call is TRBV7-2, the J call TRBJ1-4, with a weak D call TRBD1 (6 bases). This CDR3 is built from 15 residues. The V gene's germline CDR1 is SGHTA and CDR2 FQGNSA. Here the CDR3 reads CSSSLEGTLNERMFF. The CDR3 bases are TGTTCCAGCAGCTTAGAAGGGACATTAAATGAAAGGATGTTTTTT.

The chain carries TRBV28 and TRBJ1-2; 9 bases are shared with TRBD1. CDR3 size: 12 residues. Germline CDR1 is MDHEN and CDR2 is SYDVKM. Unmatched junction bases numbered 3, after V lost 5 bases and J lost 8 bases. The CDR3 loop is CASSRTGEGYTF. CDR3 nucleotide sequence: TGTGCCAGCAGTCGGACAGGGGAGGGCTACACCTTC.

Here the CDR3 reads CSVFSGTDTQYF. DNA of the CDR3: TGCAGCGTATTTAGCGGCACAGATACGCAGTATTTT. This rearrangement joins TRBV29-1 to TRBJ2-3, with a tentative D call TRBD2 (5 bases). Germline values: CDR1 SQVTM, CDR2 ANQGSEA. The CDR3 spans 12 residues. V lost 6 bases, J lost 1 base, and 8 bases lay in between.